This T cell receptor (beta chain) was identified in a study of T-cell reconstitution after alpha-beta-depleted transplantation in children. TCRbeta library preparation incorporated unique molecular identifiers. Via MiXCR, TCRdb re-called the PCR reads, giving one row per CDR3 protein. The sample shows roughly 180,000 distinct CDR3 sequences, 14% to 15% of them seen only once. CDR3 size: 18 residues. Germline CDR1 is DFQATT and CDR2 is SNEGSKA (reference sequence). Losses at the gene ends were 5 bases for V and 6 bases for J; bases not matched to a gene: 15. This clonotype was obtained from a human donor who donated a stem cell graft to a child with acute lymphoblastic leukemia. The V call is TRBV20-1, the J call TRBJ2-1; 14 bases map to TRBD2. The sequences come from PBMCs from the stem cell graft donor, collected from the stem cell graft. The CDR3 bases are TGCAGTGCTTCATTAGGACTAGCGGGAGGAAGGGCCCCCAATGAGCAGTTCTTC. Its protein is CSASLGLAGGRAPNEQFF.